This TCR beta chain appears in the sequencing data of a study of blood T cell repertoires in COVID-19. Overall study: The United States, Italy and Spain supplied acute and convalescent COVID-19 samples.

Per the original data handling: Researchers report that nucleated cell counts were estimated from reference gene primer amplification. The data were produced by immunoSEQ multiplex PCR, yet TCRdb's version contains in-frame clones alone and is incomplete. That table gives V, J and clone size, and the DNA gave D and trimming. The profile shows over 200,000 clones, 84% of them singletons. Looked up from germline, CDR1 is LNHDA and CDR2 is SQIVND (reference sequence). The CDR3 extends over 19 amino acids. V shed 5 bases and J 6 bases; nucleotides not matched to a gene: 14. Sequencing was done on a sample of peripheral blood. The receptor's source is a woman of 80 years or more with active or convalescent COVID-19. V usage is TRBV19 and J usage is TRBJ2-1; TRBD2 matches at 15 bases. CDR3 region: CASSSRTSGRAVYINEQFF. The CDR3 DNA follows: TGTGCCAGTAGTTCACGGACTAGCGGGAGGGCCGTTTACATCAATGAGCAGTTCTTC.